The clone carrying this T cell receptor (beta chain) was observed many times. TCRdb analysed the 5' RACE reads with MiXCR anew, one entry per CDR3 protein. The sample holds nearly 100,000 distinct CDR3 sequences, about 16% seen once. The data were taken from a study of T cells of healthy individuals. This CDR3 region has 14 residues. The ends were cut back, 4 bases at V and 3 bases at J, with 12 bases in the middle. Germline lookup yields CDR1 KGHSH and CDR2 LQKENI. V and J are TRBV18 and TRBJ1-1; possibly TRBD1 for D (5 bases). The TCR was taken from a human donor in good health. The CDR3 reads CASSRGTDDTEAFF. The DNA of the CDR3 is TGTGCCAGCTCACGGGGGACGGATGACACTGAAGCTTTCTTT.